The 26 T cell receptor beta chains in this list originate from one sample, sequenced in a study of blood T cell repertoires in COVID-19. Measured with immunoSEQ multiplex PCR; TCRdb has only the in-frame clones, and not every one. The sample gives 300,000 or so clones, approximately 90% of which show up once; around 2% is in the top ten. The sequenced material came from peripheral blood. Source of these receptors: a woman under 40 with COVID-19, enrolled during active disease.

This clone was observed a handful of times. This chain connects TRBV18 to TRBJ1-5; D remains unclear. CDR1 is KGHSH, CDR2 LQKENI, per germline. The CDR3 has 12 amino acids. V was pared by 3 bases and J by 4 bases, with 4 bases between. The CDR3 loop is CASSPSNQPQHF. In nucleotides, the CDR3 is TGTGCCAGCTCACCTTCGAATCAGCCCCAGCATTTT.

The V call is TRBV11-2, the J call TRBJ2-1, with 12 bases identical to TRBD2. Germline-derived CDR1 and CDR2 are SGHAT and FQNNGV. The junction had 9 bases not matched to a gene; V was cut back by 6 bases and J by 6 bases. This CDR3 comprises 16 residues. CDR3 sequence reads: CASRPLAGGNFNEQFF. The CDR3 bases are TGTGCCAGCAGACCTCTAGCGGGAGGGAACTTCAATGAGCAGTTCTTC.

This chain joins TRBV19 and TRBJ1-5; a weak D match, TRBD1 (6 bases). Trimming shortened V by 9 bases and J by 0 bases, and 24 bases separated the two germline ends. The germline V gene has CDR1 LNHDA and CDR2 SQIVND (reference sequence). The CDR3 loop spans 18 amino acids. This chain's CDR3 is CASMRGGQGRDSNQPQHF. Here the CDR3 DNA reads TGTGCCAGCATGCGGGGCGGGCAGGGGAGGGATAGCAATCAGCCCCAGCATTTT. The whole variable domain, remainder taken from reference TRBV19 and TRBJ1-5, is DGGITQSPKYLFRKEGQNVTLSCEQNLNHDAMYWYRQDPGQGLRLIYYSQIVNDFQKGDIAEGYSVSREKKESFPLTVTSAQKNPTAFYLCASMRGGQGRDSNQPQHFGDGTRLSIL.

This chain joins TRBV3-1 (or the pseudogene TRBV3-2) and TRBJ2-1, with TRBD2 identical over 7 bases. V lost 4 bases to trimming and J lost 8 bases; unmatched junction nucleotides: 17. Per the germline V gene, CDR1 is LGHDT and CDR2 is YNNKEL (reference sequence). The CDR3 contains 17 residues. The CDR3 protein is CASSLSSSVLRGDEQFF. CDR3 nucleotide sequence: TGTGCCAGCAGCCTTTCCTCCTCGGTCCTCCGGGGGGATGAGCAGTTCTTC.

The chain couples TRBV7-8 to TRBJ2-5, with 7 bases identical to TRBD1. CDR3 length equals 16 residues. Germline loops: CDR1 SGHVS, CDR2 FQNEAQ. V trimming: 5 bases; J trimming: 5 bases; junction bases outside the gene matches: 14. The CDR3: CASSLLSTGVRETQYF. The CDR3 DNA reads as TGTGCCAGCAGCCTCCTATCAACAGGGGTGCGGGAGACCCAGTACTTC.

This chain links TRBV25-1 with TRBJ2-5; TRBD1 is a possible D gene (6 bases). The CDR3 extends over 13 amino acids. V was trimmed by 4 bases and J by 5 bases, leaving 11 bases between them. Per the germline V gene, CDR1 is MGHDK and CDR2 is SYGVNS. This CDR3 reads CASSATGTETQYF. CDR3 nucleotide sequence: TGTGCCAGCAGTGCGACAGGAACGGAGACCCAGTACTTC.

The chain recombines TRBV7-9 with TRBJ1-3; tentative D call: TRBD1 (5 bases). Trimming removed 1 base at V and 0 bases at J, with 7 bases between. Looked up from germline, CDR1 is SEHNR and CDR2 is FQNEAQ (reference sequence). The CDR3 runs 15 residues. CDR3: CASSLGGTSGNTIYF. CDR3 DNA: TGTGCCAGCAGCTTAGGCGGGACCTCTGGAAACACCATATATTTT.

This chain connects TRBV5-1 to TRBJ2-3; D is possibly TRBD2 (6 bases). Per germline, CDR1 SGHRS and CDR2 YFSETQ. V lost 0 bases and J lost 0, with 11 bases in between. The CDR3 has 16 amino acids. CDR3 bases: TGCGCCAGCAGCTTGGACGGGAGTGGGAGCACAGATACGCAGTATTTT. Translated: CASSLDGSGSTDTQYF.

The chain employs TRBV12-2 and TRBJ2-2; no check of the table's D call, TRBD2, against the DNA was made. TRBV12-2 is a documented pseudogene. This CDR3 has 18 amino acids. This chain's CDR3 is CASRLLAGAFQNTGELFF. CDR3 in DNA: TGTGCAAGTCGCTTGTTAGCGGGAGCTTTTCAGAACACCGGGGAGCTGTTTTTT.

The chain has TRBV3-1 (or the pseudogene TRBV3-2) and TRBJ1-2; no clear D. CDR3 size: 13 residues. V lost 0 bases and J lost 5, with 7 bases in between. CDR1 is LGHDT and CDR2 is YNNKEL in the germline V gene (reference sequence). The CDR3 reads CASSQDLEYGYTF. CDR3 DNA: TGTGCCAGCAGCCAAGATCTAGAGTATGGCTACACCTTC.

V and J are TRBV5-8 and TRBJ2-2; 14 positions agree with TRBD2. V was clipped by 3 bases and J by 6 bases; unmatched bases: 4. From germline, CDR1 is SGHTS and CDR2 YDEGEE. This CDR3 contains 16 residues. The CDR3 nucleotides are TGTGCCAGCAGCTCGGGACTAGCGGGAGCTCCCGGGGAGCTGTTTTTT. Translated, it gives CASSSGLAGAPGELFF.

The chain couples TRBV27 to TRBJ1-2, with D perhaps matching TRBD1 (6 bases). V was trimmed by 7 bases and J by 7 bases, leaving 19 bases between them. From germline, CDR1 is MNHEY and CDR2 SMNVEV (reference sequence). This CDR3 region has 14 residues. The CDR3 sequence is CASTPGRGISGYTF. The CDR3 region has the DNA TGTGCCAGCACCCCCGGCAGGGGCATTAGTGGCTACACCTTC.

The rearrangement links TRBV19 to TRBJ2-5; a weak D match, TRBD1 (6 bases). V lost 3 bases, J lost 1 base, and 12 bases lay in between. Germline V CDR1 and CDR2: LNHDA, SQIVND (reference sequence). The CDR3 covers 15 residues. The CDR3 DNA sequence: TGTGCCAGTAGTATGTTGGGGGACACCCAAGAGACCCAGTACTTC. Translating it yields CASSMLGDTQETQYF.

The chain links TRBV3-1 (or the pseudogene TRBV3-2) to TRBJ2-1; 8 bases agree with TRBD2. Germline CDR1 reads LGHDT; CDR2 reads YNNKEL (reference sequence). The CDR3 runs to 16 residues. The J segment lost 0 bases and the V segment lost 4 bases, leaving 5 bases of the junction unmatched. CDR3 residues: CASSPLSGSSYNEQFF. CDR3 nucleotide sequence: TGTGCCAGCAGCCCCCTCAGCGGGAGCTCCTACAATGAGCAGTTCTTC.

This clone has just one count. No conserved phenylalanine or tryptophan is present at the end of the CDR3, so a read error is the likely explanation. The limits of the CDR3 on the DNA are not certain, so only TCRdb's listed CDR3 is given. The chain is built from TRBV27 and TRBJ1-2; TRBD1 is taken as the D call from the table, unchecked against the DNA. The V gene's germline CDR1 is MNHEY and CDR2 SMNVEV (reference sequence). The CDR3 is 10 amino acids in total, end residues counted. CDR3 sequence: CASTPGTGTL.

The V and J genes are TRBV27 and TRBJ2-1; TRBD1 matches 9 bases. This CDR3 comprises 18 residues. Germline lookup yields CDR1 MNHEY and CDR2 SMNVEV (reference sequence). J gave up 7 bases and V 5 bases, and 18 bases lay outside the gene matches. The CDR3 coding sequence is TGTGCCAGCAGTGGCCGGGACAGGGTTCTCGGGAGCCTAAATGAGCAGTTCTTC. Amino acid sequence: CASSGRDRVLGSLNEQFF.

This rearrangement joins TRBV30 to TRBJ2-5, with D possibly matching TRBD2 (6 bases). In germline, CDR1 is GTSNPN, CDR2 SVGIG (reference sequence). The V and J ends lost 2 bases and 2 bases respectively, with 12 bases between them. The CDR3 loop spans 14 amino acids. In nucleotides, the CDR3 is TGTGCCTGGAGTAAAGGAGGGTCGCAAGAGACCCAGTACTTC. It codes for CAWSKGGSQETQYF.

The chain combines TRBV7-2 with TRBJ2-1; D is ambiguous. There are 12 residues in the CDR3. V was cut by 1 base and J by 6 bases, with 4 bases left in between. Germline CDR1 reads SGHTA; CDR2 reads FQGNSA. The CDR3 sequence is CASSLVSNEQFF. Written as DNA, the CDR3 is TGTGCCAGCAGCTTAGTCAGCAATGAGCAGTTCTTC.

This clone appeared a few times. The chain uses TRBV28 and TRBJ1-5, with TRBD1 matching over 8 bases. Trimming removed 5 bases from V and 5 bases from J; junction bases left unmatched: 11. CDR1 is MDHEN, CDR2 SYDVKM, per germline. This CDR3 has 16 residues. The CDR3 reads CASSPWTGREYQPQHF. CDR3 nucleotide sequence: TGTGCCAGCAGTCCCTGGACAGGGCGGGAGTATCAGCCCCAGCATTTT. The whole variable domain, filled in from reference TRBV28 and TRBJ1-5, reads DVKVTQSSRYLVKRTGEKVFLECVQDMDHENMFWYRQDPGLGLRLIYFSYDVKMKEKGDIPEGYSVSREKKERFSLILESASTNQTSMYLCASSPWTGREYQPQHFGDGTRLSIL.

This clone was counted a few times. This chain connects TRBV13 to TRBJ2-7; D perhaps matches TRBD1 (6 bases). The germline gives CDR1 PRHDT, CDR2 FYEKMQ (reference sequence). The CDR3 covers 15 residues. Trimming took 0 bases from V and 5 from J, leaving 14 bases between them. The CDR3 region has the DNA TGTGCCAGCAGCTTAGGCACCGGGACATCGGACGAGCAGTACTTC. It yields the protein CASSLGTGTSDEQYF.

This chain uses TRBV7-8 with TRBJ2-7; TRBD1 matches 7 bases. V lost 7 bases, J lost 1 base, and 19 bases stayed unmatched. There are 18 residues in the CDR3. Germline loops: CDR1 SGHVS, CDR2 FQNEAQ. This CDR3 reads CASTLTRQGATRSYEQYF. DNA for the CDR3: TGTGCCAGCACCCTAACCAGACAGGGCGCTACAAGATCCTACGAGCAGTACTTC.

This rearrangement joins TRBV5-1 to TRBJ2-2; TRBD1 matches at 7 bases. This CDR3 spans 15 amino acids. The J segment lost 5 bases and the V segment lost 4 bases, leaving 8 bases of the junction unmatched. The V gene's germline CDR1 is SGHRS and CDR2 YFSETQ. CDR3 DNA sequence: TGCGCCAGCAGCGGGGAAGGGGGCAGTACCGGGGAGCTGTTTTTT. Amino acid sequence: CASSGEGGSTGELFF.

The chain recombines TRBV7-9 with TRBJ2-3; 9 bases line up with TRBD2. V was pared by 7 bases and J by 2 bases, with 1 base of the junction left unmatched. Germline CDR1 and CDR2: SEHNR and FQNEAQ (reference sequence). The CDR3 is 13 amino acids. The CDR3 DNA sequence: TGTGCCAGCACTAGCGGGATCACAGATACGCAGTATTTT. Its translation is CASTSGITDTQYF.

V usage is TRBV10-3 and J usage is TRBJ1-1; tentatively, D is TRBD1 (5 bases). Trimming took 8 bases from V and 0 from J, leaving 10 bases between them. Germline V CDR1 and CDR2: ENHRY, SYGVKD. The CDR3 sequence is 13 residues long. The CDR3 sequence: CAIAPGMNTEAFF. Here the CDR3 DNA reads TGTGCCATCGCCCCAGGGATGAACACTGAAGCTTTCTTT.

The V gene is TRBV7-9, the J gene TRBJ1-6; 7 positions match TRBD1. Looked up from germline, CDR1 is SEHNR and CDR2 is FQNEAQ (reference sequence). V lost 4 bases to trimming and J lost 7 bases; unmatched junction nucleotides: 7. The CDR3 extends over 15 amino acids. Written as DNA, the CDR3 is TGTGCCAGCAGCTCGCCGACAGGGCGCAATTCACCCCTCCACTTT. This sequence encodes CASSSPTGRNSPLHF.

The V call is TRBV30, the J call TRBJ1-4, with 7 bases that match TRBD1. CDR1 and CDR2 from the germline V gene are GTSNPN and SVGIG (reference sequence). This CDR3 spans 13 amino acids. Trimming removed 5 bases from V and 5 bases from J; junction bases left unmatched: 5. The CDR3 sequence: CAWAGQTNEKLFF. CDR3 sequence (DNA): TGTGCCTGGGCGGGACAGACAAATGAAAAACTGTTTTTT.